Listed here is a single T cell receptor beta chain. Produced via immunoSEQ multiplex PCR; TCRdb's table is partial and in-frame only. The sample yields approximately 25,000 clones, 90% seen once. This sample was included in a study of T cells in localized non-small cell lung cancer. The germline CDR1 and CDR2 sequences are LNHNV and YYDKDF (reference sequence). The CDR3 loop spans 13 amino acids. V was cut by 1 base and J by 7 bases, with 9 bases left in between. This sequence originates from a woman aged 40-69 years with stage I lung adenocarcinoma. Sequencing was performed on peripheral blood, taken before any cancer treatment. The gene calls are TRBV15 and TRBJ2-3; the D gene is possibly TRBD2 (6 bases). The CDR3 nucleotides read TGTGCCACCAGCAGAGGGAGGGGAAATACGCAGTATTTT. Its translation: CATSRGRGNTQYF.